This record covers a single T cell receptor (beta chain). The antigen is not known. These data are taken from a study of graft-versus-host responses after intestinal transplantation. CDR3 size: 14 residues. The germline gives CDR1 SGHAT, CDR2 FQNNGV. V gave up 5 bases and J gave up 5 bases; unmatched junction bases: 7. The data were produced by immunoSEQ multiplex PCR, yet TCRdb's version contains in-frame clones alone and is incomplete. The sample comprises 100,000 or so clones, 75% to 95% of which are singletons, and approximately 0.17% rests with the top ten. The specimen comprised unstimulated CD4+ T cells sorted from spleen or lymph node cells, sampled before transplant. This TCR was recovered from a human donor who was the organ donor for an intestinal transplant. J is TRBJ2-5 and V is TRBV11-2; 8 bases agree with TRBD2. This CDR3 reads CASSPLGRVETQYF. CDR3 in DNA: TGTGCCAGCAGCCCACTCGGGAGGGTGGAGACCCAGTACTTC.